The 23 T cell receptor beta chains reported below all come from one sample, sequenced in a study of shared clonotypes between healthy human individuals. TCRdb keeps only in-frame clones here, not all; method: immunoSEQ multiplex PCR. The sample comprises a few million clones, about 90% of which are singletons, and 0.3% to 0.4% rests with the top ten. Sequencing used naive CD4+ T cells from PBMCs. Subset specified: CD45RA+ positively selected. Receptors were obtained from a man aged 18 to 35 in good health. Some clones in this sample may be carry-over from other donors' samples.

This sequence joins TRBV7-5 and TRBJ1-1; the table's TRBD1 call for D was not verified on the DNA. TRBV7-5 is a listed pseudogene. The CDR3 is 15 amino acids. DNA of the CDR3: TGTGTCAGAAGCAAAAACCAGGGGGGGAACACTGAAGCTTTCTTT. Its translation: CVRSKNQGGNTEAFF.

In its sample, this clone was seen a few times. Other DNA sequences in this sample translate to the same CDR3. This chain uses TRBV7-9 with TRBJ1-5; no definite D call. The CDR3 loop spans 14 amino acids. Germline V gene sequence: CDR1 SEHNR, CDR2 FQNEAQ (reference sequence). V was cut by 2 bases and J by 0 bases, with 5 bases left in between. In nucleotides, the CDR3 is TGTGCCAGCAGCTTAAAGGATAGCAATCAGCCCCAGCATTTT. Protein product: CASSLKDSNQPQHF.

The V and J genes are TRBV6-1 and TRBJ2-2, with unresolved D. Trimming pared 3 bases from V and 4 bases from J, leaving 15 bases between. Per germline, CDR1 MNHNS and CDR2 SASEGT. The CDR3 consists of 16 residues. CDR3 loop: CASSEVTTLGTGELFF. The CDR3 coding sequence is TGTGCCAGCAGTGAGGTAACCACGCTGGGCACCGGGGAGCTGTTTTTT.

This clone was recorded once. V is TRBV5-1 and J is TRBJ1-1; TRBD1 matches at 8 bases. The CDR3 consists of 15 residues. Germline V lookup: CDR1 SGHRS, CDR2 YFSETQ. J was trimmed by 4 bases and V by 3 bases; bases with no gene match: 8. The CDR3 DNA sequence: TGCGCCAGCAGCTGGAACAGGGGGTTCGGCACTGAAGCTTTCTTT. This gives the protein CASSWNRGFGTEAFF.

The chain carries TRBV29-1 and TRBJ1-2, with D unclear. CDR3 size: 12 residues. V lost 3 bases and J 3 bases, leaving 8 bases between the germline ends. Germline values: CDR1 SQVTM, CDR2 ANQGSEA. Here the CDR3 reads CSVDQVYYGYTF. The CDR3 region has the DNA TGCAGCGTTGACCAGGTATACTATGGCTACACCTTC.

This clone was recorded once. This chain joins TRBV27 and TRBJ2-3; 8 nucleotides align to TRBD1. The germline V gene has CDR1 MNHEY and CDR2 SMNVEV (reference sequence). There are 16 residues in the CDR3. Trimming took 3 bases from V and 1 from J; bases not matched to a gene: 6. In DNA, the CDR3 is TGTGCCAGCAGTTTCCCCAGGGGACAGGGCACAGATACGCAGTATTTT. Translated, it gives CASSFPRGQGTDTQYF.

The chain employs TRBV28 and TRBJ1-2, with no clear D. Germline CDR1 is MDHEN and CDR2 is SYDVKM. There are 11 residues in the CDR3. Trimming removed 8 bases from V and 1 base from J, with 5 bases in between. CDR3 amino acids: CASGINYGYTF. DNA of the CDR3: TGTGCCAGCGGTATTAACTATGGCTACACCTTC.

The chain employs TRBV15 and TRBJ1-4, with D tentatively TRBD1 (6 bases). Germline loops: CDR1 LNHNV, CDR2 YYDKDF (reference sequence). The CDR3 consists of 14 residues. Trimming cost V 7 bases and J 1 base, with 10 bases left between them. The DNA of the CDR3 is TGTGCCACCAAGGCAGGGGAAACTAATGAAAAACTGTTTTTT. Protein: CATKAGETNEKLFF.

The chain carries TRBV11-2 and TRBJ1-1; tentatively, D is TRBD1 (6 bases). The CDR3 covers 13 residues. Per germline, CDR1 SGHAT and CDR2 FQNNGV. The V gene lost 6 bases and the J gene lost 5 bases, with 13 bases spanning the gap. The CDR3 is CASSTGYGTEAFF. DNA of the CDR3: TGTGCCAGCAGTACAGGGTATGGAACTGAAGCTTTCTTT.

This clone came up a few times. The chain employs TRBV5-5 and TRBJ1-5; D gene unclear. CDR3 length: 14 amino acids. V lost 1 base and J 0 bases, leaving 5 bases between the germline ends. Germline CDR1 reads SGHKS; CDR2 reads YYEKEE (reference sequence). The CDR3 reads CASSLTDSNQPQHF. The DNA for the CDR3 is TGTGCCAGCAGCTTGACAGATAGCAATCAGCCCCAGCATTTT.

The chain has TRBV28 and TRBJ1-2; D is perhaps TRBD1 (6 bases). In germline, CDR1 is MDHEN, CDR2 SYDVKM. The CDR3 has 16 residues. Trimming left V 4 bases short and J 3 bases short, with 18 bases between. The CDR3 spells CASSYNRWGQDYGYTF. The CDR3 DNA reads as TGTGCCAGCAGTTATAACAGGTGGGGGCAAGACTATGGCTACACCTTC.

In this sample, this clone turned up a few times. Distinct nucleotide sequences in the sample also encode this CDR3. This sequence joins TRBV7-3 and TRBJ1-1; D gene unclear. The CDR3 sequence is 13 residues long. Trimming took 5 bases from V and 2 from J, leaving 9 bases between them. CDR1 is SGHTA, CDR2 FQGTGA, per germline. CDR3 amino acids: CASSRTGNTEAFF. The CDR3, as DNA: TGTGCCAGCAGCCGGACTGGTAACACTGAAGCTTTCTTT.

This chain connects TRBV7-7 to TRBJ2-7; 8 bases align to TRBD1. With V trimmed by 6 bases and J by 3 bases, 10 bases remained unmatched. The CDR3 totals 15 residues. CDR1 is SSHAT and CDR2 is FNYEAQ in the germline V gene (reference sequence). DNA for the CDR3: TGTGCCAGCAGTCCCATCTCAGGGGGCCACTACGAGCAGTACTTC. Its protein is CASSPISGGHYEQYF. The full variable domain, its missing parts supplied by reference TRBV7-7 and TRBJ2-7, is GAGVSQSPRYKVTKRGQDVTLRCDPISSHATLYWYQQALGQGPEFLTYFNYEAQPDKSGLPSDRFSAERPEGSISTLTIQRTEQRDSAMYRCASSPISGGHYEQYFGPGTRLTVT.

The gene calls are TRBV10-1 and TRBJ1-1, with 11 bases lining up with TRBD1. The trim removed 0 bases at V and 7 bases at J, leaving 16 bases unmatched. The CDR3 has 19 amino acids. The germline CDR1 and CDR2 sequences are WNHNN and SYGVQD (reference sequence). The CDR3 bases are TGCGCCAGCAGTGAGTCGAAGTACGGGACGGACAGGGGGCCCGGTGAAGCTTTCTTT. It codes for CASSESKYGTDRGPGEAFF.

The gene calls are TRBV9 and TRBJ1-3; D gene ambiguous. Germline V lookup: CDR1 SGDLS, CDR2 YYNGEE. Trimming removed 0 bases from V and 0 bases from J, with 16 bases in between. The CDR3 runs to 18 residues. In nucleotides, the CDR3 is TGTGCCAGCAGCGTAGGGATAGGGTCCTCAAGCTCTGGAAACACCATATATTTT. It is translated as CASSVGIGSSSSGNTIYF.

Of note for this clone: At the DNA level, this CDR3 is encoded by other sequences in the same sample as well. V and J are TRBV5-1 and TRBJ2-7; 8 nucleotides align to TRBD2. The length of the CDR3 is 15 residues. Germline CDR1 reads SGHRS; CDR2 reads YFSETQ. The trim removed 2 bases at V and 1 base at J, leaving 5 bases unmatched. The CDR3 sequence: CASSLVVAGSYEQYF. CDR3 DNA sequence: TGCGCCAGCAGCTTAGTGGTAGCGGGATCCTACGAGCAGTACTTC.

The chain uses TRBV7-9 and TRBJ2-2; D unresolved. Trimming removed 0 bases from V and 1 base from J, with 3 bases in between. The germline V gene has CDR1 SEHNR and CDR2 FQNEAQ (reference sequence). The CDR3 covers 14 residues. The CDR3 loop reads CASSLAWNTGELFF. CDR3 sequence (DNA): TGTGCCAGCAGCTTAGCGTGGAACACCGGGGAGCTGTTTTTT.

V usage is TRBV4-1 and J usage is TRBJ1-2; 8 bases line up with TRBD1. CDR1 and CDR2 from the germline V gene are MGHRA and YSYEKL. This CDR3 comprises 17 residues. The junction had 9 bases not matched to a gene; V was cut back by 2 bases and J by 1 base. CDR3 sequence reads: CASSQISGGAGNYGYTF. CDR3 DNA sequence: TGCGCCAGCAGCCAAATTTCAGGGGGCGCAGGTAACTATGGCTACACCTTC.

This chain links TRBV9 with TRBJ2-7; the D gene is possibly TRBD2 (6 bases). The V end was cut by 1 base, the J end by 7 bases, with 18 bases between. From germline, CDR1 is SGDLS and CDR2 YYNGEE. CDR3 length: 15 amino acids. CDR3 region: CASSVSTGGTAEQYF. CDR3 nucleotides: TGTGCCAGCAGCGTATCGACTGGGGGGACTGCGGAGCAGTACTTC.

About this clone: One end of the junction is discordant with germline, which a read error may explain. CDR3 coding DNA: TGTGCCAGCAGCTTACGGTTTGGCAATCCCACTTTC. Its translation is CASSLRFGNPTF. This sequence joins TRBV7-8 and TRBJ1-2; D call uncertain. CDR1 and CDR2 (germline): SGHVS, FQNEAQ. CDR3 size: 12 residues.

The CDR3 nucleotides are TGTGCCAGCAGTTTAGCGGGACAGGGGAAGTTCTTC. Translation: CASSLAGQGKFF. This rearrangement joins TRBV28 to TRBJ2-1; 10 nucleotides align to TRBD1. The CDR3 is made up of 12 amino acids. V lost 2 bases and J lost 14; bases outside the gene matches: 3. CDR1 is MDHEN and CDR2 is SYDVKM in the germline V gene.

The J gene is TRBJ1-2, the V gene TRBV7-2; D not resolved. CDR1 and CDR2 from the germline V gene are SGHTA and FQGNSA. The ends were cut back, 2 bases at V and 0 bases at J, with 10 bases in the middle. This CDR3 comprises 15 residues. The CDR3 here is CASSLIAVANYGYTF. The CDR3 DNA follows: TGTGCCAGCAGCTTAATTGCGGTGGCTAACTATGGCTACACCTTC.

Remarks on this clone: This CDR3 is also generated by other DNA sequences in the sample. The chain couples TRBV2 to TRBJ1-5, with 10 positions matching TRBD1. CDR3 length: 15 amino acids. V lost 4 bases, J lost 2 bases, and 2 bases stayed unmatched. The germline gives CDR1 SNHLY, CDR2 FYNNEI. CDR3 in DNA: TGTGCCAGCAGTGGGGACAGGGGAGGCAATCAGCCCCAGCATTTT. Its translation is CASSGDRGGNQPQHF.